This T cell receptor beta chain was obtained from a study of cytomegalovirus exposure and HLA in healthy donors. Whole-study context: The study placed 70% to 90% of its approximately 430 genotyped donors in the Caucasian-associated ancestry cluster.

The PCR used 60 Vbeta and 13 Jbeta primers. Data came from immunoSEQ multiplex PCR; TCRdb stores just in-frame clones and leaves some out. Here the sample spans approximately 210,000 clones, roughly four fifths being singletons. The CDR3 runs 13 residues. Germline V lookup: CDR1 SGDLS, CDR2 YYNGEE. With 2 bases clipped from V and 4 bases from J, the junction kept 2 bases outside the gene matches. Study-level findings and limits: It was 150 to 200 TCR beta chains that were listed as cytomegalovirus-associated. TCR sequences were mostly rare, though some public TCRs occurred in many donors.

A few counts support this clone. No antigen is known for it. The receptor was isolated from a man younger than 35 in good health and CMV-seronegative. The rearrangement links TRBV9 to TRBJ1-2; TRBD1 aligns across 7 bases. The material sequenced was PBMCs. In nucleotides, the CDR3 is TGTGCCAGCAGCGTGACAGGGACCTATGGCTACACCTTC. Translating gives CASSVTGTYGYTF.